Detailed here is one T cell receptor (beta chain). What it recognizes is unknown. The CDR3 extends over 18 amino acids. J gave up 3 bases and V 6 bases, and 20 bases lay outside the gene matches. CDR1 MNHEY and CDR2 SMNVEV come from the germline V gene (reference sequence). This specimen comes from a study of shared clonotypes between healthy human individuals. Findings of the study overall: Larger estimated richness was generally recorded for naive subsets relative to memory subsets.

Per the study methods: Filtering differed for immunoSEQ, which gave only junction sequences without quality scores. Libraries were prepared by immunoSEQ multiplex PCR; TCRdb keeps only in-frame clonotypes and omits some of them. From that table come the V and J calls and clone size; the DNA was used to work out D and trimming. The sample consists of just over 2,000,000 clones, approximately 95% of them appearing once. The naive CD8 population came from CD45RO-negative cells selected for CCR7, without terminally differentiated effector memory CD45RA+ cells. The sequence derives from a man younger than 35 in good health. Source material: naive CD8+ T cells sorted from blood. The chain employs TRBV27 and TRBJ2-7, with TRBD1 matching over 7 bases. The CDR3 reads CASSPDRVPVGGNYEQYF. The CDR3 bases are TGTGCCAGCAGCCCCGACAGGGTCCCCGTTGGGGGAAACTACGAGCAGTACTTC.